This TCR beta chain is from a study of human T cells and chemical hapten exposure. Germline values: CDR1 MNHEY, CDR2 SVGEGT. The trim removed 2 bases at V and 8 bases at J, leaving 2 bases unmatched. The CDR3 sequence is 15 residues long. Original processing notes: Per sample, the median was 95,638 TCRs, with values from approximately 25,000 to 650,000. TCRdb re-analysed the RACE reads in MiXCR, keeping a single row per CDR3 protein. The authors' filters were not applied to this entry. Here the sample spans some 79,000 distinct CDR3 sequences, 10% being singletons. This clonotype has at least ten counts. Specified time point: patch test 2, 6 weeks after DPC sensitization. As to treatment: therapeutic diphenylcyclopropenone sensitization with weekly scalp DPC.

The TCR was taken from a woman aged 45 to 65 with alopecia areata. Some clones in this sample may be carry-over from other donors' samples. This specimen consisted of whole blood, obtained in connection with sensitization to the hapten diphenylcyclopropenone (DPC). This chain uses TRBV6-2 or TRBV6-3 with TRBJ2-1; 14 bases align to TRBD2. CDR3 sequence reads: CASSYTGLAGDEQFF. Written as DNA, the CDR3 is TGTGCCAGCAGTTACACGGGACTAGCGGGAGATGAGCAGTTCTTC.